This T cell receptor beta chain is drawn from a study of identical twins. Findings of the study overall: Invariant populations such as MAIT and iNKT cells could partly muddle zero-insertion analyses.

This clonotype was found many times. The antigen remains unidentified. Healthy Caucasians alone served as donors. This CDR3 is 15 amino acids long. V shed 6 bases and J 2 bases; nucleotides not matched to a gene: 9. MiXCR, applied by TCRdb to the 5' RACE reads, yields one record per CDR3 protein. The sample carries some 660,000 distinct CDR3 sequences, around 8.6% recorded once. These data also featured in a second study, about yellow fever vaccine responses in identical twins.

The sequence derives from a woman under 30 in good health. This chain joins TRBV12-3 or TRBV12-4 and TRBJ1-1, with TRBD1 identical over 7 bases. What was sequenced was PBMCs. This CDR3 reads CASRNRGLSNTEAFF. For the CDR3, the DNA is TGTGCCAGCAGGAACAGGGGCCTCAGTAACACTGAAGCTTTCTTT.